These T cell receptor beta chains were read from a single sample in a study of blood T cell repertoires in COVID-19. Sequencing was performed with immunoSEQ multiplex PCR; in TCRdb, only in-frame clones are kept and a portion is missing. The profile shows 450,000 or so clones, about 90% of them singletons. The sample taken for sequencing was peripheral blood. All receptors derive from a man between 18 and 29 years old with COVID-19, enrolled during active disease. The CDR3 runs from the conserved cysteine through the conserved F or W. Each record gives: clone size, V gene, J gene, CDR3 protein. For some rows the clone size is stated as once, few or many, or as a class when expanded; others skip it.

abundance: NA
v_gene: TRBV5-1
j_gene: TRBJ1-4
CDR3aa: CASSLARTSGSDEKLFF

abundance: NA
v_gene: TRBV19
j_gene: TRBJ1-4
CDR3aa: CASSIRDSGEKLFF

abundance: NA
v_gene: TRBV11-2
j_gene: TRBJ2-1
CDR3aa: CASSLNLLSSYNEQFF

abundance: NA
v_gene: TRBV15
j_gene: TRBJ2-5
CDR3aa: CATSSRAWSGVQETQYF

abundance: NA
v_gene: TRBV27
j_gene: TRBJ2-1
CDR3aa: CASSMGLAGAGEQFF

abundance: NA
v_gene: TRBV5-1
j_gene: TRBJ2-4
CDR3aa: CASSLSGGTQNIQYF

abundance: NA
v_gene: TRBV5-1
j_gene: TRBJ2-1
CDR3aa: CASSAPDRAPFF

abundance: NA
v_gene: TRBV5-6
j_gene: TRBJ2-2
CDR3aa: CASSLVTSGPAGELFF

abundance: NA
v_gene: TRBV7-7
j_gene: TRBJ2-5
CDR3aa: CASSFGNGDQETQYF

abundance: NA
v_gene: TRBV2
j_gene: TRBJ1-2
CDR3aa: CASSLSGYYGYTF

abundance: NA
v_gene: TRBV11-2
j_gene: TRBJ1-2
CDR3aa: CASSPGQIYGYTF

abundance: NA
v_gene: TRBV5-4
j_gene: TRBJ2-2
CDR3aa: CASSLETSRNTGELFF

abundance: NA
v_gene: TRBV5-1
j_gene: TRBJ2-7
CDR3aa: CASSLGTGAEQYF

abundance: NA
v_gene: TRBV3-1/TRBV3-2
j_gene: TRBJ2-1
CDR3aa: CASTSGFSYNEQFF

abundance: NA
v_gene: TRBV11-3
j_gene: TRBJ2-7
CDR3aa: CASSQFSYEQYF

abundance: few
v_gene: TRBV9
j_gene: TRBJ1-3
CDR3aa: CASSAEQVPFAGNTIYF

abundance: NA
v_gene: TRBV5-5
j_gene: TRBJ1-4
CDR3aa: CASSWDRGNEKLFF